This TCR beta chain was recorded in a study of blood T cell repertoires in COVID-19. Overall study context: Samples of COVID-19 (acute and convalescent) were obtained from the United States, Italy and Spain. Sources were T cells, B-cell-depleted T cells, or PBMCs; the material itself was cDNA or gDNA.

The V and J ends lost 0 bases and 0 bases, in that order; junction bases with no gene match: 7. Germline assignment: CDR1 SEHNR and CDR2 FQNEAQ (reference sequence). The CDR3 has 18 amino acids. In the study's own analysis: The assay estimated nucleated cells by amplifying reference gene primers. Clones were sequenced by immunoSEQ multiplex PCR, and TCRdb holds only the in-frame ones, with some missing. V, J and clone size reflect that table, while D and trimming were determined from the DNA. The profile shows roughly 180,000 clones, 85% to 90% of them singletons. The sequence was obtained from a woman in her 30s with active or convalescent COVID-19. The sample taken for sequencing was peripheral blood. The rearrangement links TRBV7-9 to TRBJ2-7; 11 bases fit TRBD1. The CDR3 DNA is TGTGCCAGCAGCTTAGCCCCGGGACAGGGGGTTAGCTCCTACGAGCAGTACTTC. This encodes CASSLAPGQGVSSYEQYF.